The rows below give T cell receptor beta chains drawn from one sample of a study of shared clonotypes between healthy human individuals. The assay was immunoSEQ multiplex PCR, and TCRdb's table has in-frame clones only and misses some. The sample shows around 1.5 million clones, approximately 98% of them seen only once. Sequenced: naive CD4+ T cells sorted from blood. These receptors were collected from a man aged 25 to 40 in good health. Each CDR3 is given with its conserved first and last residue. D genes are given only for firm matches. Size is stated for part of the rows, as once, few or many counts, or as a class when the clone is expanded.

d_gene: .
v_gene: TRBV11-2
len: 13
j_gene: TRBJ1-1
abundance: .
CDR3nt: TGTGCCAGCAGCGCGCACTTGAACACTGAAGCTTTCTTT
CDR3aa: CASSAHLNTEAFF

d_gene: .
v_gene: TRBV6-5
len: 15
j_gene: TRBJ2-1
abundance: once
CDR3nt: TGTGCCAGCAGTTGGGGGCGGGACTCCTACAATGAGCAGTTCTTC
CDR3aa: CASSWGRDSYNEQFF

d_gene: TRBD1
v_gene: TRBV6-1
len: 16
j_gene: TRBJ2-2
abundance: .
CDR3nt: TGTGCCAGCAGTGCCACAGGGGGTTGGCTCACCGGGGAGCTGTTTTTT
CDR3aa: CASSATGGWLTGELFF

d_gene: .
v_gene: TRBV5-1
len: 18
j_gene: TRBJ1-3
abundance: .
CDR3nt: TGCGCCAGCAGCTTGGGAACGGGGGACCGCTACTCTGGAAACACCATATATTTT
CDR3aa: CASSLGTGDRYSGNTIYF

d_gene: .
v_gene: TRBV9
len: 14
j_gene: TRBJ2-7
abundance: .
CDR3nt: TGTGCCAGCAGCGTAGGGGATAAGCCCTACGAGCAGTACTTC
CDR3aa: CASSVGDKPYEQYF

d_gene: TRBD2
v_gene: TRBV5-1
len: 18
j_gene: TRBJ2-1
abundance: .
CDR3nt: TGCGCCAGCAGCGCCGGCGGACTAGCGGGGGGATTTTTTGATGAGCAGTTCTTC
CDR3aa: CASSAGGLAGGFFDEQFF

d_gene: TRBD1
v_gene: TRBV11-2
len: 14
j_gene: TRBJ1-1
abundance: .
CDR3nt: TGTGCCAGCAGCTTACAGGGGGCGGACACTGAAGCTTTCTTT
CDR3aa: CASSLQGADTEAFF

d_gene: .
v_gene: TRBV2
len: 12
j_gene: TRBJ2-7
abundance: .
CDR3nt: TGTGCCAGCACCCCAAGGTCCTACGAGCAGTACTTC
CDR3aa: CASTPRSYEQYF

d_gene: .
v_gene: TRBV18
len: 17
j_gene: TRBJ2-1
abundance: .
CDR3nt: TGTGCCAGCTCACCCGGATTACCGAGGCTAGCAAGGGATGAGCAGTTCTTC
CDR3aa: CASSPGLPRLARDEQFF

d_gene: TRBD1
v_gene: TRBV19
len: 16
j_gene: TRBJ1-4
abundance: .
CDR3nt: TGTGCCACGGGGGACAGGGCAAGAGTAACTAATGAAAAACTGTTTTTT
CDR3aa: CATGDRARVTNEKLFF

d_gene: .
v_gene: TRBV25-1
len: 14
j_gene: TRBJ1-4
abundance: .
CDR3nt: TGTGCCAGCAGTCGGGGGGAGGCTAATGAAAAACTGTTTTTT
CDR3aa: CASSRGEANEKLFF

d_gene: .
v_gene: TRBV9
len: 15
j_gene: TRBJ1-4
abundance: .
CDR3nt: TGTGCCAGCAGCGCTGCCACGACCGGGGATGAAAAACTGTTTTTT
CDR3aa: CASSAATTGDEKLFF

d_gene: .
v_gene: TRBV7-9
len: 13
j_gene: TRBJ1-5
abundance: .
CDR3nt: TGTGCCAGCAGTCGACAGGCTGATCAGCCCCAGCATTTT
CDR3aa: CASSRQADQPQHF

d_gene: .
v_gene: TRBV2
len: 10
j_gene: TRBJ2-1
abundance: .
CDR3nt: TGTGCCAGCGCGGTCCATGAGCAGTTCTTC
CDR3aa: CASAVHEQFF

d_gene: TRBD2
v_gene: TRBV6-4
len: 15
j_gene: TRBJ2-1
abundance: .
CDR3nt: TGTGCCAGCAGTGACTCCTGGGCGGGAGTCAGTGAGCAGTTCTTC
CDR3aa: CASSDSWAGVSEQFF

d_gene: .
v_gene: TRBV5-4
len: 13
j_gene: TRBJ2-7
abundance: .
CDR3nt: TGTGCCAGCAGCTTGGAATTAGCATACGAGCAGTACTTC
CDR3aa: CASSLELAYEQYF

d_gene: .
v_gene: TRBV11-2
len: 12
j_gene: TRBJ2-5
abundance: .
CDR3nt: TGTGCCAGCAGCAAGAGGTTGGAGACCCAGTACTTC
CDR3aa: CASSKRLETQYF

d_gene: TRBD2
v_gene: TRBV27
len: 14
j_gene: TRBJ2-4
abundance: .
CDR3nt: TGTGCCAGCAGTCCGCGGGAGCCCAAAAACATTCAGTACTTC
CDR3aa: CASSPREPKNIQYF

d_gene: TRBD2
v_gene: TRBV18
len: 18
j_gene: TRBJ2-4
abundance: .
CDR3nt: TGTGCCAGCTCACCACGGACTAGCGGGACTCTAGCCAAAAACATTCAGTACTTC
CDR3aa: CASSPRTSGTLAKNIQYF

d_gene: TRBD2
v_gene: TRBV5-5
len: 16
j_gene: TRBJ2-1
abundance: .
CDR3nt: TGTGCCAGCAGCCGACTAGCGGGAGAATGGGTCAATGAGCAGTTCTTC
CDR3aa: CASSRLAGEWVNEQFF

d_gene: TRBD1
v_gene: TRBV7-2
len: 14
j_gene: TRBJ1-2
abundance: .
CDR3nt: TGTGCCAGCAGCACCAACAGGGGGCGATATGGCTACACCTTC
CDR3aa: CASSTNRGRYGYTF

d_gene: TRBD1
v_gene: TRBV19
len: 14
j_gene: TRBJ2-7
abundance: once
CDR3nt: TGTGCCAGTAGTATAGTGACAGGGTCCAGCGAGCAGTACTTC
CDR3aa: CASSIVTGSSEQYF

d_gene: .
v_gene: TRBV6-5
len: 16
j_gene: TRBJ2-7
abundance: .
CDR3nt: TGTGCCAGCAGTTACTCGTGGACTGGAAGCTCCTACGAGCAGTACTTC
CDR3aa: CASSYSWTGSSYEQYF

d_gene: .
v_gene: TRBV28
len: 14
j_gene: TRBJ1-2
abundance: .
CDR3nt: TGTGCCAGCAGAAGAGATGGGGCCAACTATGGCTACACCTTC
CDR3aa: CASRRDGANYGYTF

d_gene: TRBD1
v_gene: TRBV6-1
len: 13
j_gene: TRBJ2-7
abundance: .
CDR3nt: TGTGCCAGCAGTGACAGGGGGCGCGAGGAGCAGTACTTC
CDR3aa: CASSDRGREEQYF

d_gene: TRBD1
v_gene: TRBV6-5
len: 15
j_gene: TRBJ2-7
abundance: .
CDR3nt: TGTGCCAGCAGGGGTGACAGGGGGGAGACCTACGAGCAGTACTTC
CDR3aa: CASRGDRGETYEQYF

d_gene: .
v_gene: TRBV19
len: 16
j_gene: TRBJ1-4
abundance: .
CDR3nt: TGTGCCAGTAGGACCAACCTCGGCGGGGTTGGGGAAAAACTGTTTTTT
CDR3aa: CASRTNLGGVGEKLFF

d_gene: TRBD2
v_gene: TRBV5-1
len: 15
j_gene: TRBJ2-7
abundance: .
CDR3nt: TGCGCCAGCAGCGATAGCGGGAGAAACTACTACGAGCAGTACTTC
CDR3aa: CASSDSGRNYYEQYF

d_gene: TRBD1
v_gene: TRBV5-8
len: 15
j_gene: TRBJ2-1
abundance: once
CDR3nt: TGTGCCAGCAGCCTACTCGGGACAGACTCCTTGGGGCAGTTCTTC
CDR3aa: CASSLLGTDSLGQFF

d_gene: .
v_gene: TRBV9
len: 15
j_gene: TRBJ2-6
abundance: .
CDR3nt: TGTGCCAGCAGCGTAGCGGGCTCTGGGGCCAACGTCCTGACTTTC
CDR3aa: CASSVAGSGANVLTF

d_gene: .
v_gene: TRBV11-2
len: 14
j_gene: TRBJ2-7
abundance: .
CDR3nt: TGTGCCAGCAGCGACAGCCTCCCGGATTACGAGCAGTACTTC
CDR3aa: CASSDSLPDYEQYF

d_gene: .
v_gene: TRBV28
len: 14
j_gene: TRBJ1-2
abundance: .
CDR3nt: TGTGCCAGCAGTCCAAACAGGGTTAACTATGGCTACACCTTC
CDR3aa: CASSPNRVNYGYTF

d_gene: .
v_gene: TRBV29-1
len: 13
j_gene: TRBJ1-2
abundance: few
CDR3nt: TGCAGCGTGGGCCGTTCCGGGGGCTATGGCTACACCTTC
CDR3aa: CSVGRSGGYGYTF

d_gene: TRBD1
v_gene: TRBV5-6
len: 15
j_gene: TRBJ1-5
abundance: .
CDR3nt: TGTGCCAGCAGCTTTCGAGACAGGGACGTTCAGCCCCAGCATTTT
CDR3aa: CASSFRDRDVQPQHF

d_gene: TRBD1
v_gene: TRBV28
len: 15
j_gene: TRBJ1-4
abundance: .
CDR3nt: TGTGCCAGCAGTGCCCCGGGACAGGGGATCGAAAAACTGTTTTTT
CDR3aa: CASSAPGQGIEKLFF

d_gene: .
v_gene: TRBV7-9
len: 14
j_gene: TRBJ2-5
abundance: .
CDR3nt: TGTGCCAGCAGCTTGAGGCAGGGGAAAGAGACCCAGTACTTC
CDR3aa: CASSLRQGKETQYF

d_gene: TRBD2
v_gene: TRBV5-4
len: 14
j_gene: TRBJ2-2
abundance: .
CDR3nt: TGTGCCAGCGTGAATAGCGGGGTCACCGGGGAGCTGTTTTTT
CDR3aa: CASVNSGVTGELFF

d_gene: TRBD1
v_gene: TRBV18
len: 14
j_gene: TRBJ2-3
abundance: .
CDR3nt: TGTGCCAGCTCGACCACAGGGGGCCCAGATACGCAGTATTTT
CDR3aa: CASSTTGGPDTQYF

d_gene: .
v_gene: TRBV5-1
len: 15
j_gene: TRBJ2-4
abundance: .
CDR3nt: TGCGCCAGCAGCCTATCCGGGACAGCCAAAAACATTCAGTACTTC
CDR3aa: CASSLSGTAKNIQYF

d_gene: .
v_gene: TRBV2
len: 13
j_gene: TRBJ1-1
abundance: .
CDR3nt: TGTGCCAGCAGTAAGGGCGGGGTTTCTGAAGCTTTCTTT
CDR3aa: CASSKGGVSEAFF

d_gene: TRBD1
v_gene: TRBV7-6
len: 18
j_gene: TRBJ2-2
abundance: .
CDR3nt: TGTGCCAGCAGCCCGCGACAGGGGGGAATCCGGAACACCGGGGAGCTGTTTTTT
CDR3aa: CASSPRQGGIRNTGELFF

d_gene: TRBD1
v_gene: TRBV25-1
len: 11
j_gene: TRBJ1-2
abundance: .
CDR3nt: TGTGCCAGCAGGGTGGGGACAGCACAGACCTTC
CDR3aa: CASRVGTAQTF

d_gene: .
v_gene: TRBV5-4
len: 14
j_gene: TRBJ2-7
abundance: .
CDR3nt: TGTGCCAGCAGCTTGGCCAGGGGCGGATACGAGCAGTACTTC
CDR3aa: CASSLARGGYEQYF

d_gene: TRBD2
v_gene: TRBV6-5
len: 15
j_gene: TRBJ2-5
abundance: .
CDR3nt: TGTGCCAGCAGTTCCCCTAGCGGGGGGCAAGAGACCCAGTACTTC
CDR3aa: CASSSPSGGQETQYF

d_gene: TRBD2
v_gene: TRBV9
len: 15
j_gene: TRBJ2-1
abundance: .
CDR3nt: TGTGCCAGCAGCGTAAGCGGGACCACCTACAATGAGCAGTTCTTC
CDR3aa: CASSVSGTTYNEQFF

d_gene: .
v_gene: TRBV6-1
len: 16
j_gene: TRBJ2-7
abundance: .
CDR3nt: TGTGCCAGCAGTGCACTAGACAAGGTATATTCCTACGAGCAGTACTTC
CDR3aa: CASSALDKVYSYEQYF

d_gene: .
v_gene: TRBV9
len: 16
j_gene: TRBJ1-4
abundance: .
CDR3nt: TGTGCCAGCAGCGTAGGAGTCGGGGGCGAGAATGAAAAACTGTTTTTT
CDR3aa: CASSVGVGGENEKLFF

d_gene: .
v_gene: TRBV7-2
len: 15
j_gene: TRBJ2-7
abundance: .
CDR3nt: TGTGCCAGCAGCTTAGGAGGAGGGCCCCCCTACGAGCAGTACTTC
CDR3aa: CASSLGGGPPYEQYF

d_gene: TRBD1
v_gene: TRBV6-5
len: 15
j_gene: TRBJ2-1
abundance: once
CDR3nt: TGTGCCAGCAGGCTGACAGGGAGTTTCCTTGATGAGCAGTTCTTC
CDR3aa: CASRLTGSFLDEQFF

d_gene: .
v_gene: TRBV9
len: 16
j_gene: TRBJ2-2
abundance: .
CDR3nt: TGTGCCAGCAGCGTATTACCTAGAGGGGAGATCGGGGAGCTGTTTTTT
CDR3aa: CASSVLPRGEIGELFF

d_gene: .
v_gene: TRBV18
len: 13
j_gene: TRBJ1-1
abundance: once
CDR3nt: TGTGCCAGCTCTCCGGCGGCAAGCACTGAAGCTTTCTTT
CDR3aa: CASSPAASTEAFF

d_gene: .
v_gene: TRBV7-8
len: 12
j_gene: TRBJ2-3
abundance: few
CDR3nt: TGTGCCAGCAGCTCTACGGGGGATACGCAGTATTTT
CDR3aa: CASSSTGDTQYF

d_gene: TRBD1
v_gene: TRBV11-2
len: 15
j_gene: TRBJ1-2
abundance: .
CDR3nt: TGTGCCAGCAGCTTAATACGCGACAGGGCCGTAGGCTACACCTTC
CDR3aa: CASSLIRDRAVGYTF

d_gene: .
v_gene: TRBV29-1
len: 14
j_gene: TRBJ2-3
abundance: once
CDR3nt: TGCAGCGTTGAAGATTACAGGGAACCCGATACGCAGTATTTT
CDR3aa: CSVEDYREPDTQYF

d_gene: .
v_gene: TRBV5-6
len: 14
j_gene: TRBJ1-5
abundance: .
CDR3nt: TGTGCCAGCAGCTTGCTGCCCTCGGGTCAGCCCCAGCATTTT
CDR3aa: CASSLLPSGQPQHF

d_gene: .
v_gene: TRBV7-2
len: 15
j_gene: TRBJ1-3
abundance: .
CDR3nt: TGTGCCAGCAGCTTGGATCACCCCTCTGGAAACACCATATATTTT
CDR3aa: CASSLDHPSGNTIYF

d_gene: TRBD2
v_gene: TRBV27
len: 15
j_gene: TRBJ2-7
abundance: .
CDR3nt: TGTGCCAGCAGTTTAGTCCCGGGGGGGGCGTTAGTCCTTTACTTC
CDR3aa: CASSLVPGGALVLYF

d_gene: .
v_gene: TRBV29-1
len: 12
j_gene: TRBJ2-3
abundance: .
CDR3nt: TGCAGCGTTGCGCGTGGGTCAGATACGCAGTATTTT
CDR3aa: CSVARGSDTQYF

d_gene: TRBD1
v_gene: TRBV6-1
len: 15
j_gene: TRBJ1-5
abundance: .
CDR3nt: TGTGCCAGCAGTGAGGGACAGGGGAGAGACCAGCCCCAGCATTTT
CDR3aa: CASSEGQGRDQPQHF

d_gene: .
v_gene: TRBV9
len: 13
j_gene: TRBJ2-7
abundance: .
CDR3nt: TGTGCCAGCAGCGTGGAAGGGTTGGGCGAGCAGTACTTC
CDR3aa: CASSVEGLGEQYF